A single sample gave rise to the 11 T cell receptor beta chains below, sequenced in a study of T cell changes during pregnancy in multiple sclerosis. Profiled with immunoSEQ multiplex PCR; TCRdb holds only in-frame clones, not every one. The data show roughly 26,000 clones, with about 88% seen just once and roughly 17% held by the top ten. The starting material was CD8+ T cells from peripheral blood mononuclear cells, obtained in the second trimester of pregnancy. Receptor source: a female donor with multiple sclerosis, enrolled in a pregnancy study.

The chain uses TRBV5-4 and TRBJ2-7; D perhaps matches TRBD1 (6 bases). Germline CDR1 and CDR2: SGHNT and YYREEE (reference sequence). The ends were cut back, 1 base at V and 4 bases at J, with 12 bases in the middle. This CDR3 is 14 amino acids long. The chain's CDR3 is CASSLWGPVYEQYF. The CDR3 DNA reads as TGTGCCAGCAGCTTGTGGGGGCCAGTTTACGAGCAGTACTTC.

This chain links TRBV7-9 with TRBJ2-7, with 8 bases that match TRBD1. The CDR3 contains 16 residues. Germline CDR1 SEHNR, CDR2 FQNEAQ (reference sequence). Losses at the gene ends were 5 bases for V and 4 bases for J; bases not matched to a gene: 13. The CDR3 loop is CASSGDRSASGYEQYF. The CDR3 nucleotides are TGTGCCAGCAGCGGGGACAGGTCGGCTTCGGGATACGAGCAGTACTTC.

Written as DNA, the CDR3 is TGTGCCAGCAGAGGACAGGGGGCGCATGGCTATGGCTACACCTTC. This codes for CASRGQGAHGYGYTF. J is TRBJ1-2 and V is TRBV28; 11 bases are a match to TRBD1. The germline V gene encodes CDR1 MDHEN and CDR2 SYDVKM. The CDR3 contains 15 residues. Losses at the gene ends were 6 bases for V and 4 bases for J; bases not matched to a gene: 7.

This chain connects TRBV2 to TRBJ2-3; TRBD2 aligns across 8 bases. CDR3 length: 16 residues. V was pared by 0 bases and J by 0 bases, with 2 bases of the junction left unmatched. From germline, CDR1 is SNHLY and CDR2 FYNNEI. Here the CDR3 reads CASSEAGRGSTDTQYF. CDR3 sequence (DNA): TGTGCCAGCAGTGAAGCCGGGAGGGGGAGCACAGATACGCAGTATTTT.

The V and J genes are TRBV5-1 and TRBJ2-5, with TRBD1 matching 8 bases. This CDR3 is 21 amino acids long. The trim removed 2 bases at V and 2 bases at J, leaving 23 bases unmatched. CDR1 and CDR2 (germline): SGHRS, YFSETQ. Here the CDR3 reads CASSFPELFRGQGRGQETQYF. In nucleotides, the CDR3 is TGCGCCAGCAGCTTTCCGGAATTATTTCGCGGACAGGGTAGGGGACAAGAGACCCAGTACTTC.

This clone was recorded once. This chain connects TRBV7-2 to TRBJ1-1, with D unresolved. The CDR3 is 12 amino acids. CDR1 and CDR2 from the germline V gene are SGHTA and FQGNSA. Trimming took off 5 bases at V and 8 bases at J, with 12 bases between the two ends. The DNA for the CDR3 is TGTGCCAGCAGCCTGTCCTTGGGCGAAGCTTTCTTT. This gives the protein CASSLSLGEAFF.

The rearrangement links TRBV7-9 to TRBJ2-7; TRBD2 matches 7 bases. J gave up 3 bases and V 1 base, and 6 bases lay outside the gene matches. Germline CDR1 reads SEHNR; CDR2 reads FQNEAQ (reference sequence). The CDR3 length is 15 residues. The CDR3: CASSLGAGEIYEQYF. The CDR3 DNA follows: TGTGCCAGCAGCTTAGGCGCGGGAGAGATCTACGAGCAGTACTTC. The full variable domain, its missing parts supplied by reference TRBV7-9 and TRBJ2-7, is DTGVSQNPRHKITKRGQNVTFRCDPISEHNRLYWYRQTLGQGPEFLTYFQNEAQLEKSRLLSDRFSAERPKGSFSTLEIQRTEQGDSAMYLCASSLGAGEIYEQYFGPGTRLTVT.

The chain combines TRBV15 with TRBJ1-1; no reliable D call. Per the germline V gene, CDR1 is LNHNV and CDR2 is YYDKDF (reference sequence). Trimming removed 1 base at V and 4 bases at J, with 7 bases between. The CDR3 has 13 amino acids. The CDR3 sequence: CATSRVTGTEAFF. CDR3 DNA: TGTGCCACCAGCAGAGTAACCGGCACTGAAGCTTTCTTT.

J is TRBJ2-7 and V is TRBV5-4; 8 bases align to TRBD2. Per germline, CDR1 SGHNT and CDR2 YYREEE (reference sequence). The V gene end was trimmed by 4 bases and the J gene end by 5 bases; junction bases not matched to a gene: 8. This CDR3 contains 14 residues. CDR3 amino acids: CASSPGRAMNEQYF. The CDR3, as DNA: TGTGCCAGCAGCCCCGGGAGGGCCATGAACGAGCAGTACTTC.

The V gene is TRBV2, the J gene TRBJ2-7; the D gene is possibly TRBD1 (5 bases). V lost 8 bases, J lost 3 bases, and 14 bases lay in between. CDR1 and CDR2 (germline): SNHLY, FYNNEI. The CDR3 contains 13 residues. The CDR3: CASQGRVIYEQYF. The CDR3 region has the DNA TGTGCCAGCCAGGGCAGGGTTATCTACGAGCAGTACTTC. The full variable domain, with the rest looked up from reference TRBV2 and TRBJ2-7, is EPEVTQTPSHQVTQMGQEVILRCVPISNHLYFYWYRQILGQKVEFLVSFYNNEISEKSEIFDDQFSVERPDGSNFTLKIRSTKLEDSAMYFCASQGRVIYEQYFGPGTRLTVT.

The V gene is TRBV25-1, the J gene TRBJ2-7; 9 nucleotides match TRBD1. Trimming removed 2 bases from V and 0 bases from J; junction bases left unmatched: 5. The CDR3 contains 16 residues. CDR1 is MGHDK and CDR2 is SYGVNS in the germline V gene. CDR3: CASSEPGQGSSYEQYF. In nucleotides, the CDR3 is TGTGCCAGCAGTGAACCCGGACAGGGGAGCTCCTACGAGCAGTACTTC.